Sequencing of this T cell receptor beta chain was carried out in a study of glioma-infiltrating T cells. Overall study results and limits: Tissue and blood shared very few CDR3 sequences. Above-expected tissue-blood divergence occurred in all gliomas, most in low-grade ones.

There are many counts of this clonotype. What it binds is unknown. TCR alpha and beta CDR3 regions were amplified from RNA using iRepertoire nested multiplex PCR. TCRdb redid the calling of the multiplex PCR reads with MiXCR, one entry per CDR3 protein. The repertoire consists of about 190,000 distinct CDR3 sequences, with 25% to 35% occurring once and the leading ten covering 20% to 25%. The V segment lost 5 bases and the J segment 5 bases; nucleotides outside the gene matches: 5. Germline V lookup: CDR1 SGHTA, CDR2 FQGNSA. CDR3 size: 14 residues. The source of this sequence is a human donor with low-grade glioma or glioblastoma, undergoing nonglioma brain surgery, or in good health (not recorded which). Sequenced sample: glioma tissue, nonneoplastic brain tissue, or PBMCs (not recorded which). The chain combines TRBV7-2 with TRBJ2-3; 9 nucleotides align to TRBD2. The CDR3 DNA reads as TGTGCCAGCAGCCCCGGGACTAGCCAAGATACGCAGTATTTT. Protein sequence: CASSPGTSQDTQYF. Filled out from reference TRBV7-2 and TRBJ2-3, the complete variable domain reads GAGVSQSPSNKVTEKGKDVELRCDPISGHTALYWYRQSLGQGLEFLIYFQGNSAPDKSGLPSDRFSAERTGGSVSTLTIQRTQQEDSAVYLCASSPGTSQDTQYFGPGTRLTVL.